This T cell receptor beta chain was captured by sequencing in a study of neurological immune-mediated disorders. TCRdb re-called the 5' RACE reads with MiXCR, one entry per CDR3 protein. The table has tens of thousands of distinct CDR3 sequences, roughly 2.5% seen once. This clonotype was counted at least ten times. Germline V gene data show CDR1 as DFQATT and CDR2 as SNEGSKA (reference sequence). CDR3 length equals 16 residues. The trim removed 0 bases at V and 4 bases at J, leaving 8 bases unmatched. This clonotype originated in a man aged 45 to 65 with multiple sclerosis. Material for sequencing was PBMCs. J is TRBJ2-2 and V is TRBV20-1; the match to TRBD2 covers 7 bases. The CDR3 loop is CSARDQQRGRTGELFF. The CDR3, as DNA: TGCAGTGCTAGAGATCAGCAGCGGGGACGCACCGGGGAGCTGTTTTTT.